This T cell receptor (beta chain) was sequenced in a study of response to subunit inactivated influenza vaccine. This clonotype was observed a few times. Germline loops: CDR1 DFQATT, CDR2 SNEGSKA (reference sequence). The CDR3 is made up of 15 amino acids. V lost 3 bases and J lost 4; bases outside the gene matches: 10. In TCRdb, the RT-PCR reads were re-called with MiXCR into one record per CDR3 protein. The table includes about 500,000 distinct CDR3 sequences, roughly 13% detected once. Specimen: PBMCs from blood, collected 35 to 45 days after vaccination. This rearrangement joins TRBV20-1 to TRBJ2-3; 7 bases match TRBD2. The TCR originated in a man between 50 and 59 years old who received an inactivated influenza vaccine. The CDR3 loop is CSASRSGTGPDTQYF. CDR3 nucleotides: TGCAGTGCTAGCAGAAGCGGGACTGGTCCAGATACGCAGTATTTT.